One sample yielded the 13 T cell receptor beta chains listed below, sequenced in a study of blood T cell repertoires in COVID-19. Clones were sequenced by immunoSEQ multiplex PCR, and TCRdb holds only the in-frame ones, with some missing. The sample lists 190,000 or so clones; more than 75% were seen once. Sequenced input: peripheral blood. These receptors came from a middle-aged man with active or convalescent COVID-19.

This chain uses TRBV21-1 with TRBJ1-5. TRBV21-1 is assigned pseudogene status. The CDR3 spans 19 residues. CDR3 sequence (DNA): TGTGCCAGCAGCAATAAATCACTGGCTGCGAGGTGGCGCAATCAGCCCCAGCATTTT. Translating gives CASSNKSLAARWRNQPQHF.

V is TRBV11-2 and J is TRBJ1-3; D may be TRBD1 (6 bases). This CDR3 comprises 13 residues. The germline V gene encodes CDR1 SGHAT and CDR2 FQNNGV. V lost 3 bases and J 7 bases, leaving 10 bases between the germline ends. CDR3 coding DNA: TGTGCCAGCAGCTTTCCACAGGGCAACACCATATATTTT. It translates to CASSFPQGNTIYF. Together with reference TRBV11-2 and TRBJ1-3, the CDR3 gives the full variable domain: EAGVAQSPRYKIIEKRQSVAFWCNPISGHATLYWYQQILGQGPKLLIQFQNNGVVDDSQLPKDRFSAERLKGVDSTLKIQPAKLEDSAVYLCASSFPQGNTIYFGEGSWLTVV.

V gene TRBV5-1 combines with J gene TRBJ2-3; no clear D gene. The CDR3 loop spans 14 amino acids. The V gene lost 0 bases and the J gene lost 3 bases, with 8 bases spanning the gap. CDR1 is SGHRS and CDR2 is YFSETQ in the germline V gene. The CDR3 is CASSLGSTTDTQYF. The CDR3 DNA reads TGCGCCAGCAGCTTGGGTAGCACTACAGATACGCAGTATTTT.

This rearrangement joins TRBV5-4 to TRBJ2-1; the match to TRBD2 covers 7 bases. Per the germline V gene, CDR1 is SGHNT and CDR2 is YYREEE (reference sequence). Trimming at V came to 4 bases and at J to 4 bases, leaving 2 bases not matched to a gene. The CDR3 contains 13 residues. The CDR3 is CASSLADYNEQFF. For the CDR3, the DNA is TGTGCCAGCAGCCTAGCGGATTACAATGAGCAGTTCTTC.

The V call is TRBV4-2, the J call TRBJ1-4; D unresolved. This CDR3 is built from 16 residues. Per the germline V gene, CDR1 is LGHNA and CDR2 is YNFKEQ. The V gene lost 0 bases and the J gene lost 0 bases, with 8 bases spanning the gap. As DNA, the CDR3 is TGTGCCAGCAGCCAAGAGGTAGGAGCAACTAATGAAAAACTGTTTTTT. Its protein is CASSQEVGATNEKLFF.

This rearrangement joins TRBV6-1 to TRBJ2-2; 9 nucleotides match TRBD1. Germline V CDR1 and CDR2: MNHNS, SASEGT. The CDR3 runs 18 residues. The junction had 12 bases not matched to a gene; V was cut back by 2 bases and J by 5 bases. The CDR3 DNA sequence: TGTGCCAGCAGTGAATCCACAGGGGGCATGTGGAGTACCGGGGAGCTGTTTTTT. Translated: CASSESTGGMWSTGELFF.

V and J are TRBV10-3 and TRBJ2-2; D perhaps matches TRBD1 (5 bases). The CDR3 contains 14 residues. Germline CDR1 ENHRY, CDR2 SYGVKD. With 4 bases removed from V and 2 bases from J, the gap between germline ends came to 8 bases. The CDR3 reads CAISADSNTGELFF. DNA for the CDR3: TGTGCCATCAGTGCCGACAGCAACACCGGGGAGCTGTTTTTT.

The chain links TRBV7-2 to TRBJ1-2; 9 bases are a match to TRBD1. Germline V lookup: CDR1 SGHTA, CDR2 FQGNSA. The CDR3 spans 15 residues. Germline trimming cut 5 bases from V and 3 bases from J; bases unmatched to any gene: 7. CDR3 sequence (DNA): TGTGCCAGCAGCCCTCAGACAGGGGGAGACTATGGCTACACCTTC. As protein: CASSPQTGGDYGYTF.

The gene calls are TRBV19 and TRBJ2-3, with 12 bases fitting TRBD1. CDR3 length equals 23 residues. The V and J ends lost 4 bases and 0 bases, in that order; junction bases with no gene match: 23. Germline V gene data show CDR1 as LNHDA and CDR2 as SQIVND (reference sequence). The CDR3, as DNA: TGTGCCAGTAGTACCCAGCCGGGACAGGGGGCGCGAGAGCGGGGGGAAAGCACAGATACGCAGTATTTT. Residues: CASSTQPGQGARERGESTDTQYF.

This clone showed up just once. CDR3 protein: CASRFTGGPVMDTQYF. The DNA of the CDR3 is TGCGCCAGCAGGTTTACGGGGGGGCCGGTTATGGATACGCAGTATTTT. V and J are TRBV5-1 and TRBJ2-3, with 8 bases fitting TRBD2. Germline CDR1 reads SGHRS; CDR2 reads YFSETQ. CDR3 length: 16 amino acids. Trimming at V came to 5 bases and at J to 6 bases, leaving 14 bases not matched to a gene. Looking up the rest from reference TRBV5-1 and TRBJ2-3 gives the full variable domain: KAGVTQTPRYLIKTRGQQVTLSCSPISGHRSVSWYQQTPGQGLQFLFEYFSETQRNKGNFPGRFSGRQFSNSRSEMNVSTLELGDSALYLCASRFTGGPVMDTQYFGPGTRLTVL.

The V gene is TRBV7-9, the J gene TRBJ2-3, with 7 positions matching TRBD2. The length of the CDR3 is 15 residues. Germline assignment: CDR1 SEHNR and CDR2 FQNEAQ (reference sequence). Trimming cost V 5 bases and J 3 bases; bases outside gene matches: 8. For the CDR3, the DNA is TGTGCCAGCAGCCCATCGGCGGGGGTAACAGATACGCAGTATTTT. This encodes CASSPSAGVTDTQYF.

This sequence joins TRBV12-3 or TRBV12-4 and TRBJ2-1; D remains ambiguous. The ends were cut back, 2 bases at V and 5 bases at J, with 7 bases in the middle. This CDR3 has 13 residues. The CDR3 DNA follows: TGTGCCAGCAGTTTAACACTAAACAATGAGCAGTTCTTC. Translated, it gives CASSLTLNNEQFF.

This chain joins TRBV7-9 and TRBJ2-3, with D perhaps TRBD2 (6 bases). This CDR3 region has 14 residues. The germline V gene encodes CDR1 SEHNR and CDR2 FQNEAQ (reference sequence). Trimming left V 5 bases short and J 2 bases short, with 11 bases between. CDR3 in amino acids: CASSRTGVTDTQYF. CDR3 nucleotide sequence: TGTGCCAGCAGCCGGACGGGGGTCACAGATACGCAGTATTTT.